The 12 T cell receptor beta chains reported below all come from one sample, sequenced in a study of T cell repertoires in cytomegalovirus infection. Which antigens these TCRs recognize remains unknown. TCRdb passed the reads through MiXCR, listing each CDR3 protein once. The repertoire holds around 110,000 distinct CDR3 sequences, with about a tenth as singletons. Material for sequencing was PBMCs, sequenced either directly or after in vitro stimulation (not recorded which). The receptors shown here come from a human donor in good health (CMV status not recorded). Some clones in this sample may be carry-over from other donors' samples.

The V call is TRBV10-3, the J call TRBJ2-7; 9 bases fit TRBD2. The CDR3 is made up of 14 amino acids. V dropped 8 bases and J dropped 2; count of bases not matched to a gene: 7. Germline-derived CDR1 and CDR2 are ENHRY and SYGVKD. CDR3 DNA: TGTGCCATCGGTGGAGCGGGAGGTACCTACGAGCAGTACTTC. It translates to CAIGGAGGTYEQYF.

This clonotype was observed many times. CDR3 in amino acids: CASSQDRAVSGNTIYF. Here the CDR3 DNA reads TGTGCCAGCAGCCAAGACAGAGCAGTCTCTGGAAACACCATATATTTT. The V gene is TRBV3-1, the J gene TRBJ1-3, with D unclear. The CDR3 consists of 16 residues. V gave up 0 bases and J gave up 0 bases, with 9 bases separating them. Germline V gene data show CDR1 as LGHDT and CDR2 as YNNKEL (reference sequence).

In this sample, this clonotype turned up a few times. The chain combines TRBV6-6 with TRBJ2-3; D is unresolved. Trimming cost V 2 bases and J 0 bases, with 12 bases left between them. Per the germline V gene, CDR1 is MNHNY and CDR2 is SVGAGI (reference sequence). The CDR3 has 16 residues. CDR3 protein: CASSYQIQTSTDTQYF. CDR3 coding DNA: TGTGCCAGCAGTTACCAAATACAAACTAGCACAGATACGCAGTATTTT.

This clonotype has a handful of counts. V usage is TRBV29-1 and J usage is TRBJ2-5; D is perhaps TRBD2 (5 bases). The CDR3 runs to 13 residues. Per germline, CDR1 SQVTM and CDR2 ANQGSEA. Trimming left V 3 bases short and J 5 bases short, with 13 bases between. The DNA for the CDR3 is TGCAGCGTTGAGCCGGAGGCCGGGGAGACCCAGTACTTC. Translated: CSVEPEAGETQYF.

V is TRBV6-5 and J is TRBJ1-6; D call uncertain. The length of the CDR3 is 17 residues. In germline, CDR1 is MNHEY, CDR2 SVGAGI. The ends were cut back, 3 bases at V and 2 bases at J, with 14 bases in the middle. Here the CDR3 reads CASSYYLPGTYNSPLHF. DNA for the CDR3: TGTGCCAGCAGTTATTACCTACCGGGTACCTATAATTCACCCCTCCACTTT.

The CDR3 DNA reads TGTGCCAGCAGTCGGAGGGTGGGGGGGGGGGGGCCCTTGGTCACTGAAGCTTTCTTT. Its protein product is CASSRRVGGGGPLVTEAFF. V gene TRBV5-4 combines with J gene TRBJ1-1; a weak D match, TRBD1 (6 bases). V dropped 5 bases and J dropped 4 bases, with 30 bases sitting between them. This CDR3 spans 19 amino acids. Germline values: CDR1 SGHNT, CDR2 YYREEE (reference sequence).

This clonotype showed up many times. The chain joins TRBV7-4 to TRBJ1-5, with D perhaps matching TRBD1 (5 bases). The V end was cut by 3 bases, the J end by 6 bases, with 9 bases between. Looked up from germline, CDR1 is SGHVT and CDR2 is SQSDAQ. The length of the CDR3 is 13 residues. CDR3 residues: CASSFTGVQPQHF. CDR3 nucleotides: TGTGCCAGCAGCTTTACGGGGGTTCAGCCCCAGCATTTT.

This clonotype appeared a few times. This chain joins TRBV12-3 or TRBV12-4 and TRBJ1-5; 8 positions match TRBD1. This CDR3 has 13 amino acids. After removal of 5 bases from V and 6 bases from J, the junction contained 3 bases not matched to a gene. CDR3 protein: CASSAGGGQPQHF. The CDR3 DNA follows: TGTGCCAGCAGTGCAGGGGGCGGTCAGCCCCAGCATTTT.

The gene calls are TRBV30 and TRBJ1-2; 10 bases line up with TRBD1. This CDR3 has 14 residues. Germline values: CDR1 GTSNPN, CDR2 SVGIG (reference sequence). J lost 7 bases, V lost 0 bases, and 5 bases had no gene match. Here the CDR3 DNA reads TGTGCCTGGAGTGTGTTGGGACAGGGGTTTGGCTACACCTTC. It specifies CAWSVLGQGFGYTF.

This clonotype came up a few times. V and J are TRBV5-1 and TRBJ2-1; TRBD2 might be the D (6 bases). V was shortened by 1 base and J by 6 bases, with 14 bases between the two germline ends. The CDR3 contains 15 residues. Germline CDR1 SGHRS, CDR2 YFSETQ. CDR3 sequence: CASSLFSTAGNEQFF. Here the CDR3 DNA reads TGCGCCAGCAGCTTGTTCTCGACAGCGGGCAATGAGCAGTTCTTC.

There are many counts of this clonotype. The chain uses TRBV7-9 and TRBJ1-4; TRBD1 agrees at 7 bases. There are 11 residues in the CDR3. After removal of 5 bases from V and 11 bases from J, the junction contained 2 bases not matched to a gene. Germline lookup yields CDR1 SEHNR and CDR2 FQNEAQ (reference sequence). The CDR3 DNA sequence: TGTGCCAGCAGCCGGGGACAGAAACTGTTTTTT. The encoded protein is CASSRGQKLFF.

This clonotype occurred many times. The chain couples TRBV11-2 to TRBJ2-3, with no clear D. CDR1 SGHAT and CDR2 FQNNGV come from the germline V gene. CDR3 size: 13 residues. Trimming stripped 3 bases from V and 2 bases from J, with 6 bases between. The DNA for the CDR3 is TGTGCCAGCAGCTTGGCCCCCACAGATACGCAGTATTTT. As protein: CASSLAPTDTQYF. The full variable domain, completed using reference TRBV11-2 and TRBJ2-3, is EAGVAQSPRYKIIEKRQSVAFWCNPISGHATLYWYQQILGQGPKLLIQFQNNGVVDDSQLPKDRFSAERLKGVDSTLKIQPAKLEDSAVYLCASSLAPTDTQYFGPGTRLTVL.